This T cell receptor beta chain was observed in a study of response to subunit inactivated influenza vaccine. Note on this clonotype: What it binds is unknown.

General study results and limits: Researchers suggested that each seasonal influenza vaccination recruits few new T cells.

In TCRdb, the RT-PCR reads were re-called with MiXCR into one record per CDR3 protein. The sample yields more than 700,000 distinct CDR3 sequences, about 20% seen once. Specimen: PBMCs from blood, collected roughly 5 days after vaccination. This sequence originates from a man aged 45 to 65 who received an inactivated influenza vaccine.

The CDR3 bases are TGCAGTGCCGCACGGCTCGGGGGGGGAAATGAAAAACTGTTTTTT. Residues: CSAARLGGGNEKLFF. The rearrangement uses TRBV20-1 and TRBJ1-4; weak D call: TRBD1 (5 bases). The CDR3 consists of 15 residues. In germline, CDR1 is DFQATT, CDR2 SNEGSKA (reference sequence). V dropped 6 bases and J dropped 5 bases, with 19 bases sitting between them.